Below are 9 T cell receptor beta chains sequenced from a single sample in a study of cytomegalovirus exposure and HLA in healthy donors. With 60 Vbeta and 13 Jbeta primers, the PCR was carried out. Clones were sequenced by immunoSEQ multiplex PCR, and TCRdb holds only the in-frame ones, with some missing. The table shows fewer than 130,000 clones, with 65% occurring only once. The sequencing input was PBMCs. These receptors were obtained from a man aged 25 to 40 in good health and CMV-seropositive.

This chain uses TRBV2 with TRBJ1-2, with D hard to call. CDR1 and CDR2 from the germline V gene are SNHLY and FYNNEI. Trimming pared 6 bases from V and 4 bases from J, leaving 15 bases between. The CDR3 consists of 14 residues. CDR3 in amino acids: CASRNSLGGYGYTF. The DNA for the CDR3 is TGTGCCAGCAGGAACAGTCTTGGTGGCTATGGCTACACCTTC.

This clone was picked up one time. The chain combines TRBV14 with TRBJ1-1, with 7 bases identical to TRBD1. Germline-derived CDR1 and CDR2 are SGHDN and FVKESK. Unmatched junction bases numbered 3, after V lost 2 bases and J lost 3 bases. This CDR3 region has 14 residues. The CDR3 region is CASSQPGGYTEAFF. The CDR3 bases are TGTGCCAGCAGCCAACCAGGGGGTTACACTGAAGCTTTCTTT. Combining the CDR3 with reference TRBV14 and TRBJ1-1 gives the whole variable domain EAGVTQFPSHSVIEKGQTVTLRCDPISGHDNLYWYRRVMGKEIKFLLHFVKESKQDESGMPNNRFLAERTGGTYSTLKVQPAELEDSGVYFCASSQPGGYTEAFFGQGTRLTVV.

The chain recombines TRBV5-1 with TRBJ2-6; perhaps TRBD1 as D (5 bases). There are 16 residues in the CDR3. Between the trimmed V and J ends, which lost 0 bases and 0 bases, there was a span of 7 bases. In germline, CDR1 is SGHRS, CDR2 YFSETQ. Here the CDR3 DNA reads TGCGCCAGCAGCTTGGGACAGATCTCTGGGGCCAACGTCCTGACTTTC. Its translation: CASSLGQISGANVLTF.

The V and J genes are TRBV7-9 and TRBJ1-6; D is perhaps TRBD1 (6 bases). V lost 5 bases and J 0 bases, leaving 14 bases between the germline ends. Germline CDR1 is SEHNR and CDR2 is FQNEAQ (reference sequence). The CDR3 length is 17 residues. The CDR3 loop reads CASSLPTGSSYNSPLHF. CDR3 in DNA: TGTGCCAGCAGCCTCCCTACAGGGAGCTCCTATAATTCACCCCTCCACTTT.

This clone was picked up a small number of times. This sequence joins TRBV5-1 and TRBJ2-2, with 7 bases identical to TRBD1. The CDR3 runs to 14 residues. Trimming cost V 5 bases and J 3 bases; bases outside gene matches: 4. Germline lookup yields CDR1 SGHRS and CDR2 YFSETQ. The chain's CDR3 is CASRGQIDTGELFF. CDR3 bases: TGCGCCAGCAGGGGACAGATTGACACCGGGGAGCTGTTTTTT.

The rearrangement joins TRBV4-1 to TRBJ1-2; 8 bases are a match to TRBD1. Germline trimming cut 1 base from V and 0 bases from J; bases unmatched to any gene: 1. Germline loops: CDR1 MGHRA, CDR2 YSYEKL. This CDR3 spans 15 amino acids. In DNA, the CDR3 is TGCGCCAGCAGCCAAGGACAGGGGCCTAACTATGGCTACACCTTC. This encodes CASSQGQGPNYGYTF.

The chain is built from TRBV19 and TRBJ2-1, with 8 bases that match TRBD2. Trimming took 1 base from V and 5 from J; bases not matched to a gene: 7. The CDR3 runs to 16 residues. CDR1 is LNHDA, CDR2 SQIVND, per germline (reference sequence). The CDR3 reads CASSIGFRGGNNEQFF. For the CDR3, the DNA is TGTGCCAGTAGTATAGGTTTTCGGGGGGGGAACAATGAGCAGTTCTTC.

This clone was seen a few times. The chain employs TRBV10-2 and TRBJ1-2, with 9 bases fitting TRBD1. V shed 10 bases and J 8 bases; nucleotides not matched to a gene: 8. The V gene's germline CDR1 is WSHSY and CDR2 SAAADI. CDR3 length equals 12 residues. The CDR3 sequence: CATQTGGLGYTF. The CDR3 region has the DNA TGCGCCACCCAGACAGGGGGATTGGGCTACACCTTC.

The V and J genes are TRBV29-1 and TRBJ2-2; D is uncertain. V lost 6 bases to trimming and J lost 1 base, with 6 bases between them. CDR1 SQVTM and CDR2 ANQGSEA come from the germline V gene. The CDR3 has 12 amino acids. CDR3 in amino acids: CSVFRNTGELFF. In DNA form, the CDR3 reads TGCAGCGTCTTCAGGAACACCGGGGAGCTGTTTTTT.